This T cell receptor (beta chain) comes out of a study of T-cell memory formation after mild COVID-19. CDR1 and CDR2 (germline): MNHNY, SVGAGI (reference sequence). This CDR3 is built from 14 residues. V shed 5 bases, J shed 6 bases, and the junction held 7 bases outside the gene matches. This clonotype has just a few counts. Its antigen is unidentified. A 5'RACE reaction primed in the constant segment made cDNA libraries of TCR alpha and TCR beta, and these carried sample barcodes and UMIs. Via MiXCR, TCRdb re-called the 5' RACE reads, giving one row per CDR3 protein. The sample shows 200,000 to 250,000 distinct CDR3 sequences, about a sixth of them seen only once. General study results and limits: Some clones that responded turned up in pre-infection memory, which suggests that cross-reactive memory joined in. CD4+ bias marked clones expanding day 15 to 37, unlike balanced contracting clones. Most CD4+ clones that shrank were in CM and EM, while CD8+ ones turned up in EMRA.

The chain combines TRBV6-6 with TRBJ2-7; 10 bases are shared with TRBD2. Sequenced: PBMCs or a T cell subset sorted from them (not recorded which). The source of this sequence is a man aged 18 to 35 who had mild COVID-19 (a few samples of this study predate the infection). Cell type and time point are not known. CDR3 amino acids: CASSISGGASEQYF. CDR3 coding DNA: TGTGCCAGCAGTATCAGCGGGGGGGCCTCCGAGCAGTACTTC.